The 32 T cell receptor beta chains presented below share a single source sample, sequenced in a study of blood T cells in healthy people across ages. A second PCR of about 7 to 12 cycles used a sample-barcoded 5' primer and a J-beta primer mix. TCRdb re-called the 5' RACE reads through MiXCR, storing one row per CDR3 protein. Among about 1,600,000 distinct CDR3 sequences listed, about 43% were seen once. The sample comprised blood. The receptor set was obtained from a woman younger than 30 in good health.

Of note for this clonotype: A clone one base away is much larger, so this may be a read error. V gene TRBV4-2 combines with J gene TRBJ2-1; D perhaps matches TRBD1 (7 bases). The CDR3 has 14 amino acids. V gave up 4 bases and J gave up 6 bases, with 13 bases separating them. Germline CDR1 LGHNA, CDR2 YNFKEQ. This chain's CDR3 is CASSRGQGGNEQFF. DNA for the CDR3: TGTGCCAGCAGCCGAGGGCAGGGGGGCAATGAGCAGTTCTTC.

The rearrangement uses TRBV30 and TRBJ2-7, with 9 bases fitting TRBD1. CDR3 length equals 13 residues. Per germline, CDR1 GTSNPN and CDR2 SVGIG (reference sequence). V was pared by 5 bases and J by 6 bases, with 8 bases of the junction left unmatched. The CDR3 is CAWAQGQGSEQYF. The CDR3 nucleotides read TGTGCCTGGGCCCAGGGACAGGGCTCCGAGCAGTACTTC.

The chain couples TRBV5-1 to TRBJ2-5; 7 nucleotides match TRBD2. The J call may not be correct, given that the DNA end is closer to TRBJ2-7. Germline-derived CDR1 and CDR2 are SGHRS and YFSETQ. There are 15 residues in the CDR3. The CDR3 loop is CASSLARGKGSEQYF. The CDR3 region has the DNA TGCGCCAGCAGCTTGGCGCGGGGGAAGGGTAGCGAGCAGTACTTC.

The chain uses TRBV12-3 or TRBV12-4 and TRBJ1-2; 7 nucleotides line up with TRBD1. After removal of 7 bases from V and 4 bases from J, the junction contained 6 bases not matched to a gene. The CDR3 covers 13 residues. The CDR3 nucleotides read TGTGCCAGCAATCAACAGGGGACCTATGGCTACACCTTC. Translating it yields CASNQQGTYGYTF.

This clonotype has just one count. The rearrangement uses TRBV11-2 and TRBJ1-6; no clear D. Germline-derived CDR1 and CDR2 are SGHAT and FQNNGV. The length of the CDR3 is 14 residues. V lost 5 bases and J 3 bases, leaving 8 bases between the germline ends. In DNA, the CDR3 is TGTGCCAGCAGCCGTCAGATCTATAATTCACCCCTCCACTTT. Translation: CASSRQIYNSPLHF.

The chain has TRBV4-1 and TRBJ2-5, with 12 bases matching TRBD2. The closer fit of TRBJ2-7 to the DNA end suggests the J call may be wrong. CDR3 length equals 14 residues. CDR1 and CDR2 (germline): MGHRA, YSYEKL. CDR3 sequence reads: CASSPPLAGGEQYF. CDR3 DNA sequence: TGCGCCAGCAGCCCCCCACTAGCGGGAGGCGAGCAGTACTTC.

The chain uses TRBV12-3 or TRBV12-4 and TRBJ1-4; D gene uncertain. The CDR3 has 15 residues. Deletions cut 3 bases from V and 3 bases from J, with 11 bases between. CDR3 amino acids: CASSLGAFPNEKLFF. The CDR3 bases are TGTGCCAGCAGTTTGGGAGCCTTCCCTAATGAAAAACTGTTTTTT.

Comments on this clonotype: This sequence may be a read error, since a much larger clone differs from it by one base. The chain recombines TRBV7-6 with TRBJ2-1, with 10 positions matching TRBD2. Unmatched junction bases numbered 4, after V lost 5 bases and J lost 3 bases. The germline V gene encodes CDR1 SGHVS and CDR2 FNYEAQ. The CDR3 has 15 residues. The CDR3 nucleotides read TGTGCCAGCAGCCACGGACTAGCGGTCTACAATGAGCAGTTCTTC. Translation: CASSHGLAVYNEQFF.

The chain has TRBV10-3 and TRBJ2-3; D is uncertain. This CDR3 region has 17 residues. Germline lookup yields CDR1 ENHRY and CDR2 SYGVKD. Trimming stripped 0 bases from V and 0 bases from J, with 13 bases between. DNA for the CDR3: TGTGCCATCAGTGAGTCGGGCGGTAGGGCTAGCACAGATACGCAGTATTTT. Its translation: CAISESGGRASTDTQYF.

This clonotype was picked up a small number of times. The rearrangement links TRBV28 to TRBJ2-5, with TRBD1 matching 7 bases. This CDR3 has 11 amino acids. Germline CDR1 and CDR2: MDHEN and SYDVKM. The junction had 6 bases not matched to a gene; V was cut back by 6 bases and J by 11 bases. The CDR3 DNA follows: TGTGCCAGCAGCCCCGGGACAGTGCAGTACTTC. It encodes CASSPGTVQYF.

This clonotype was counted between two and nine times. The chain links TRBV29-1 to TRBJ2-1; 12 bases agree with TRBD2. Trimming removed 4 bases from V and 10 bases from J; junction bases left unmatched: 11. The CDR3 runs 15 residues. The V gene's germline CDR1 is SQVTM and CDR2 ANQGSEA. CDR3 residues: CSVVGRLAGGREQFF. CDR3 coding DNA: TGCAGCGTTGTGGGTCGTCTAGCGGGAGGGCGCGAGCAGTTCTTC.

The chain joins TRBV7-2 to TRBJ2-1, with 8 bases aligning to TRBD2. From germline, CDR1 is SGHTA and CDR2 FQGNSA. The CDR3 has 13 amino acids. V lost 0 bases and J lost 10; bases outside the gene matches: 2. CDR3 in DNA: TGTGCCAGCAGCTTAGCTAGCGGGGTGGAGCAGTTCTTC. It encodes CASSLASGVEQFF.

This chain links TRBV6-1 with TRBJ2-3; TRBD2 agrees at 11 bases. Germline V lookup: CDR1 MNHNS, CDR2 SASEGT. V trimming: 9 bases; J trimming: 0 bases; junction bases outside the gene matches: 14. The CDR3 length is 18 residues. The CDR3 DNA sequence: TGTGCCAGTAGGGAGGACCTACTAGCGGGGGTTAGCACAGATACGCAGTATTTT. It yields the protein CASREDLLAGVSTDTQYF.

The J gene is TRBJ2-3, the V gene TRBV6-5; TRBD1 is a possible D gene (6 bases). Trimming removed 8 bases at V and 9 bases at J, with 24 bases between. The CDR3 is 15 amino acids. Looked up from germline, CDR1 is MNHEY and CDR2 is SVGAGI. The CDR3 loop reads CASRRTDTTPGTQYF. The CDR3 nucleotides are TGTGCCAGCCGGAGGACAGACACAACCCCAGGGACGCAGTATTTT.

CDR3 sequence: CASSQVGEKETQYF. DNA for the CDR3: TGTGCCAGCAGCCAGGTTGGGGAAAAAGAGACCCAGTACTTC. V is TRBV4-2 and J is TRBJ2-5; no clear D gene. This CDR3 is 14 amino acids long. The germline V gene encodes CDR1 LGHNA and CDR2 YNFKEQ. With 3 bases removed from V and 3 bases from J, the gap between germline ends came to 11 bases.

This chain links TRBV7-3 with TRBJ2-1; the match to TRBD2 covers 7 bases. Germline CDR1 and CDR2: SGHTA and FQGTGA. Unmatched junction bases numbered 7, after V lost 3 bases and J lost 5 bases. CDR3 length: 15 residues. The CDR3 is CASSLGTSDHNEQFF. Here the CDR3 DNA reads TGTGCCAGCAGCTTGGGCACTAGCGACCACAATGAGCAGTTCTTC.

This clonotype was detected only a few times. The chain joins TRBV10-3 to TRBJ2-7, with 7 bases matching TRBD2. The closer fit of TRBJ2-4 to the DNA end suggests the J call may be wrong. Germline V CDR1 and CDR2: ENHRY, SYGVKD. This CDR3 has 12 residues. The CDR3 loop reads CAIRGGGNIQYF. The CDR3, as DNA: TGTGCCATCAGGGGGGGGGGAAACATTCAGTACTTC.

There are many counts of this clonotype. The chain carries TRBV29-1 and TRBJ2-3; 13 bases match TRBD2. The CDR3 is 15 residues long. Trimming removed 8 bases from V and 2 bases from J; junction bases left unmatched: 7. CDR1 and CDR2 (germline): SQVTM, ANQGSEA. This chain's CDR3 is CSPRLAGGFTDTQYF. The CDR3 DNA reads TGCAGCCCGCGACTAGCGGGGGGATTCACAGATACGCAGTATTTT.

V is TRBV20-1 and J is TRBJ1-3, with a possible D match to TRBD1 (6 bases). The germline V and J ends were trimmed by 5 bases and 1 base, with 9 bases remaining between them. CDR1 is DFQATT, CDR2 SNEGSKA, per germline (reference sequence). This CDR3 has 13 residues. The CDR3 region is CSAHRDSGNTIYF. CDR3 DNA: TGCAGTGCTCACAGGGATTCTGGAAACACCATATATTTT.

The rearrangement uses TRBV29-1 and TRBJ2-3; 10 bases map to TRBD1. The V and J ends lost 8 bases and 4 bases, in that order; junction bases with no gene match: 3. This CDR3 is built from 12 residues. Looked up from germline, CDR1 is SQVTM and CDR2 is ANQGSEA. The CDR3 sequence is CSLGTGADTQYF. DNA of the CDR3: TGCAGCTTGGGGACAGGGGCAGATACGCAGTATTTT.

This clonotype was seen a few times. V gene TRBV12-3 or TRBV12-4 combines with J gene TRBJ2-1; D uncertain. CDR3 length: 13 residues. The V gene lost 4 bases and the J gene lost 7 bases, with 11 bases spanning the gap. The DNA for the CDR3 is TGTGCCAGCAGTTACCGAACCGGGAATGAGCAGTTCTTC. Translation: CASSYRTGNEQFF.

The chain links TRBV5-1 to TRBJ2-7; 7 positions agree with TRBD1. The V segment lost 4 bases and the J segment 6 bases; nucleotides outside the gene matches: 10. CDR1 is SGHRS, CDR2 YFSETQ, per germline. The CDR3 consists of 14 residues. CDR3 region: CASSIIGQASEQYF. The CDR3 nucleotides read TGCGCCAGCAGCATCATCGGACAGGCCTCCGAGCAGTACTTC.

The chain combines TRBV29-1 with TRBJ1-1, with D uncertain. CDR3 length: 12 amino acids. The germline CDR1 and CDR2 sequences are SQVTM and ANQGSEA. Trimming shortened V by 6 bases and J by 8 bases, and 16 bases separated the two germline ends. This CDR3 is CSVAISAPEAFF. The CDR3 DNA is TGCAGCGTAGCTATATCGGCACCGGAAGCTTTCTTT.

The V gene is TRBV5-1, the J gene TRBJ1-6, with D possibly being TRBD1 (5 bases). The CDR3 loop spans 16 amino acids. Trimming cost V 5 bases and J 2 bases, with 14 bases left between them. Germline assignment: CDR1 SGHRS and CDR2 YFSETQ. As DNA, the CDR3 is TGCGCCAGCAGACCCGGGAGGGGCCCCTATAATTCACCCCTCCACTTT. It encodes CASRPGRGPYNSPLHF.

The CDR3 spells CASSDSPGITEAFF. CDR3 bases: TGTGCCAGCAGTGACTCCCCCGGGATCACTGAAGCTTTCTTT. J is TRBJ1-1 and V is TRBV6-4, with D unclear. The CDR3 has 14 residues. Germline lookup yields CDR1 MRHNA and CDR2 SNTAGT. With 0 bases removed from V and 4 bases from J, the gap between germline ends came to 9 bases.

This rearrangement joins TRBV6-2 or TRBV6-3 to TRBJ1-2; 7 positions agree with TRBD1. CDR1 MNHEY and CDR2 SVGEGT come from the germline V gene. CDR3 length: 17 amino acids. Trimming took 4 bases from V and 1 from J; bases not matched to a gene: 12. CDR3 nucleotide sequence: TGTGCCAGCAGTTCGCCCCGACAGGGCCCCCTTAACTATGGCTACACCTTC. It encodes CASSSPRQGPLNYGYTF.

The chain is built from TRBV5-1 and TRBJ2-7, with TRBD1 as a possible D gene (5 bases). Germline CDR1 and CDR2: SGHRS and YFSETQ. The CDR3 length is 14 residues. Trimming stripped 1 base from V and 2 bases from J, with 10 bases between. CDR3 sequence: CASSLTQATYEQYF. The CDR3 DNA reads TGCGCCAGCAGCTTGACACAGGCGACCTACGAGCAGTACTTC.

This clonotype was seen only a few times. The V gene is TRBV6-6, the J gene TRBJ2-5, with a possible D match to TRBD2 (6 bases). Trimming cost V 0 bases and J 3 bases, with 11 bases left between them. Germline CDR1 MNHNY, CDR2 SVGAGI (reference sequence). This CDR3 comprises 15 residues. For the CDR3, the DNA is TGTGCCAGCAGTTACTCATCGGCTAGCGAAGAGACCCAGTACTTC. This codes for CASSYSSASEETQYF.

Written as DNA, the CDR3 is TGCAGTGCTAGTGCCCCGAGTCGGCAGGAGCAGTACTTC. Translating gives CSASAPSRQEQYF. V usage is TRBV20-1 and J usage is TRBJ2-7; D not resolved. The germline V gene has CDR1 DFQATT and CDR2 SNEGSKA (reference sequence). The CDR3 spans 13 residues. The ends were cut back, 3 bases at V and 7 bases at J, with 16 bases in the middle.

The genes are TRBV20-1 and TRBJ2-5, with 10 positions matching TRBD2. The CDR3 is 14 amino acids. The trim removed 5 bases at V and 5 bases at J, leaving 8 bases unmatched. CDR1 and CDR2 (germline): DFQATT, SNEGSKA (reference sequence). The chain's CDR3 is CSARPSLAGETQYF. CDR3 sequence (DNA): TGCAGTGCTCGTCCCTCACTAGCGGGGGAGACCCAGTACTTC.

The rearrangement joins TRBV20-1 to TRBJ2-1; possible D gene TRBD2, 6 bases. V lost 4 bases and J lost 1, with 11 bases in between. Germline V gene data show CDR1 as DFQATT and CDR2 as SNEGSKA (reference sequence). There are 14 residues in the CDR3. This CDR3 reads CSATYGTSYNEQFF. Here the CDR3 DNA reads TGCAGTGCTACTTACGGGACTTCCTACAATGAGCAGTTCTTC.

The gene calls are TRBV21-1 and TRBJ1-2; the table's D call TRBD1 went unverified against the DNA. TRBV21-1 is flagged as a pseudogene. CDR3 length: 15 amino acids. CDR3 nucleotides: TGTGCCAGCAGCTCCCCGGGACAGGACGACCTATGCTACACCTTC. Translating gives CASSSPGQDDLCYTF.